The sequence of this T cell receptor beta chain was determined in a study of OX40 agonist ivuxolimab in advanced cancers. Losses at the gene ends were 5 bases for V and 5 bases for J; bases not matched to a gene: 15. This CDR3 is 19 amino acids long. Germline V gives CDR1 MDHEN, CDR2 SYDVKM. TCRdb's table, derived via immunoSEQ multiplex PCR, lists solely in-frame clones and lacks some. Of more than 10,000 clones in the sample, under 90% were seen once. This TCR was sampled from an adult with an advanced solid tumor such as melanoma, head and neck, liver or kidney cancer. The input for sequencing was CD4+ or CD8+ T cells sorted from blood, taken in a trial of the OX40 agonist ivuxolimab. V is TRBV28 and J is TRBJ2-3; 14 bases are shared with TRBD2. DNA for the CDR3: TGTGCCAGCAGTAGTTTAAGAACCCCGACTAGCGGGGGGGTAGATACGCAGTATTTT. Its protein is CASSSLRTPTSGGVDTQYF.